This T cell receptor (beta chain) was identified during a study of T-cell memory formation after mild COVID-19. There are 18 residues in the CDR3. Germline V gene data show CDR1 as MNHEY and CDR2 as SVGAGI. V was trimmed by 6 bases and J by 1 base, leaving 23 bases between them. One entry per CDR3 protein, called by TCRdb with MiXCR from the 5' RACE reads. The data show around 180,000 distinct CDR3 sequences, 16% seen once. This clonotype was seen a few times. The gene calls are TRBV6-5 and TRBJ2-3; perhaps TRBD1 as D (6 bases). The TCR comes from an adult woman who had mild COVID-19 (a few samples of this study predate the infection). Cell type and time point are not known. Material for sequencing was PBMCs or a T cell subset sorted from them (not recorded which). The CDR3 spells CASRNTRWTDPGTDTQYF. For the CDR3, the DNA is TGTGCCAGCAGAAACACCCGGTGGACAGACCCAGGCACAGATACGCAGTATTTT.